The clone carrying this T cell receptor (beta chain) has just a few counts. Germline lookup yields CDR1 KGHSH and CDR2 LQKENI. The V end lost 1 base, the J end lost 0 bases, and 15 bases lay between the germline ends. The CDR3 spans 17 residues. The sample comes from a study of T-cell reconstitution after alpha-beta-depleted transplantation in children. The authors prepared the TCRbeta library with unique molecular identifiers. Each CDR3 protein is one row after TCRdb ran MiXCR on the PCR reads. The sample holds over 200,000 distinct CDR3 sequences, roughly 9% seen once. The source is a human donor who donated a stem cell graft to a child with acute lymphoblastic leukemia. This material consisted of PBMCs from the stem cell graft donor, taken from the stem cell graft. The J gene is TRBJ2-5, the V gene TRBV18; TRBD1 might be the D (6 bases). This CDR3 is CASSPLFRGTHQETQYF. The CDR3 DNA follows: TGTGCCAGCTCACCACTCTTTAGGGGGACACACCAAGAGACCCAGTACTTC.